The rows below give T cell receptor beta chains drawn from one sample of a study of T cell responses to AZD1222 COVID-19 vaccine. The assay was immunoSEQ multiplex PCR, and TCRdb's table has in-frame clones only and misses some. The data contain about 120,000 clones, about 90% of them singletons. This specimen was peripheral blood, taken on day 0 of AZD1222 vaccination. Receptors were obtained from an adult in good health. The CDR3 runs from the conserved cysteine through the conserved F or W.

length | V | CDR3
16 | TRBV2 | CASRLPSGDRTGELFF
14 | TRBV6-4 | CASEVGSSGNTIYF
14 | TRBV25-1 | CASSELGQGNGYTF
13 | TRBV12-3/TRBV12-4 | CASSGGVYYGYTF
16 | TRBV5-1 | CASSLFSGLAANEQFF
11 | TRBV7-2 | CASSFYTEAFF
15 | TRBV7-9 | CASSLLQGSAYEQYF
13 | TRBV12-3/TRBV12-4 | CASRRTGVQPQHF
13 | TRBV10-2 | CASSQGPGNTIYF
10 | TRBV6-5 | CATFTGELFF
15 | TRBV30 | CAWTAGASSYNEQFF
17 | TRBV28 | CASSLRQTGGAAGELFF
15 | TRBV5-1 | CASSLVGGPNTEAFF
12 | TRBV13 | CASSRSYNEQFF